A single sample is the source of the 31 T cell receptor beta chains below, sequenced in a study of beta chain features in type 1 diabetes. The study reverse transcribed the entire isolated RNA, so it sequenced expressed TCRB transcripts. Here immunoSEQ multiplex PCR was the method, and the copy in TCRdb shows in-frame clones only, minus some. The sample lists some 270,000 clones, 11% to 15% occurring once. The specimen was naive CD4+ T cells from blood. All receptors come from a woman aged 40 to 49 in good health.

The J gene is TRBJ2-1, the V gene TRBV21-1; the table's D call of TRBD2 was not tested on the DNA. TRBV21-1 is recorded as a pseudogene. This CDR3 comprises 12 residues. CDR3 sequence: CASNLSYNEQFF. The CDR3 coding sequence is TGTGCCAGCAATCTAAGTTACAATGAGCAGTTCTTC.

The chain has TRBV5-1 and TRBJ2-1, with 7 bases aligning to TRBD1. CDR3 length: 15 amino acids. CDR1 is SGHRS, CDR2 YFSETQ, per germline. The V segment lost 4 bases and the J segment 5 bases; nucleotides outside the gene matches: 9. CDR3 region: CASSPGTAPNNEQFF. The CDR3 DNA sequence: TGCGCCAGCAGCCCAGGGACAGCCCCGAACAATGAGCAGTTCTTC.

This sequence joins TRBV7-9 and TRBJ1-2; TRBD1 aligns across 9 bases. The CDR3 is 16 amino acids. Germline assignment: CDR1 SEHNR and CDR2 FQNEAQ (reference sequence). The trim removed 5 bases at V and 8 bases at J, leaving 15 bases unmatched. CDR3 DNA: TGTGCCAGCAGCCGTACCACCGGGACAGGGACGAAGGGCTACACCTTC. Its translation is CASSRTTGTGTKGYTF. Full variable domain (rest looked up from reference TRBV7-9 and TRBJ1-2): DTGVSQNPRHKITKRGQNVTFRCDPISEHNRLYWYRQTLGQGPEFLTYFQNEAQLEKSRLLSDRFSAERPKGSFSTLEIQRTEQGDSAMYLCASSRTTGTGTKGYTFGSGTRLTVV.

J is TRBJ2-7 and V is TRBV4-1, with TRBD2 identical over 9 bases. Unmatched junction bases numbered 9, after V lost 4 bases and J lost 5 bases. The CDR3 loop spans 15 amino acids. The germline CDR1 and CDR2 sequences are MGHRA and YSYEKL. CDR3 DNA sequence: TGCGCCAGCAGCCCCTGGGCGGGGGGGCTCCACGAGCAGTACTTC. Encoded protein: CASSPWAGGLHEQYF.

In this sample, this clone turned up a few times. The chain recombines TRBV7-9 with TRBJ2-1; D perhaps matches TRBD2 (7 bases). Germline CDR1 reads SEHNR; CDR2 reads FQNEAQ (reference sequence). The V end lost 6 bases, the J end lost 7 bases, and 16 bases lay between the germline ends. The CDR3 extends over 14 amino acids. The CDR3 sequence is CASRLTGGANEQFF. The CDR3 DNA follows: TGTGCCAGCAGGCTGACGGGGGGCGCAAATGAGCAGTTCTTC.

The chain uses TRBV5-1 and TRBJ2-7; D may be TRBD1 (5 bases). The CDR3 runs 12 residues. The germline gives CDR1 SGHRS, CDR2 YFSETQ. V lost 4 bases to trimming and J lost 3 bases, with 8 bases between them. Here the CDR3 DNA reads TGCGCCAGCAGCAAAGACAGCTACGAGCAGTACTTC. This sequence encodes CASSKDSYEQYF.

This clone was detected a few times. The chain uses TRBV19 and TRBJ2-3; tentative D call: TRBD1 (6 bases). V lost 2 bases and J lost 6, with 18 bases in between. The CDR3 contains 16 residues. From germline, CDR1 is LNHDA and CDR2 SQIVND (reference sequence). CDR3 DNA: TGTGCCAGTAGTATAACCGCCAGCAGGGGCCTTGATACGCAGTATTTT. Its translation is CASSITASRGLDTQYF.

The chain carries TRBV7-2 and TRBJ1-2, with 10 bases matching TRBD1. V was pared by 5 bases and J by 8 bases, with 14 bases of the junction left unmatched. Germline V gene data show CDR1 as SGHTA and CDR2 as FQGNSA. CDR3 size: 16 residues. The CDR3 DNA reads TGTGCCAGCAGCCCCCTTCTCGGGACAGGGGCGGAAGGCTACACCTTC. This translates into CASSPLLGTGAEGYTF.

In this sample, this clone turned up many times. The chain links TRBV29-1 to TRBJ2-1; TRBD1 matches at 8 bases. CDR3 length: 12 residues. After removal of 7 bases from V and 9 bases from J, the junction contained 8 bases not matched to a gene. Germline CDR1 and CDR2: SQVTM and ANQGSEA. The CDR3 spells CSAVTGVGEQFF. In DNA, the CDR3 is TGCAGCGCCGTGACAGGGGTCGGTGAGCAGTTCTTC.

In its sample, this clone was seen a few times. The chain combines TRBV7-2 with TRBJ2-7; 7 bases fit TRBD1. The CDR3 totals 15 residues. With V trimmed by 1 base and J by 1 base, 4 bases remained unmatched. Germline V gives CDR1 SGHTA, CDR2 FQGNSA. CDR3 sequence reads: CASSLVARGSYEQYF. CDR3 DNA: TGTGCCAGCAGCTTAGTGGCCAGGGGGTCCTACGAGCAGTACTTC.

This clone was seen more than once but under ten times. DNA for the CDR3: TGTGCCAGCAGCTTGGGAACAGGGATTATGATCACTGAAGCTTTCTTT. Residues: CASSLGTGIMITEAFF. The V and J genes are TRBV5-4 and TRBJ1-1, with a weak D call TRBD1 (6 bases). This CDR3 is built from 16 residues. V lost 0 bases to trimming and J lost 4 bases, with 16 bases between them. Per germline, CDR1 SGHNT and CDR2 YYREEE (reference sequence). Based on the CDR3 plus reference TRBV5-4 and TRBJ1-1, the full variable domain is ETGVTQSPTHLIKTRGQQVTLRCSSQSGHNTVSWYQQALGQGPQFIFQYYREEENGRGNFPPRFSGLQFPNYSSELNVNALELDDSALYLCASSLGTGIMITEAFFGQGTRLTVV.

This clone was observed a few times. CDR3 nucleotide sequence: TGTGCCAGCTCTCCAGGGGTTGGGGGCGGGTCACCCCTCCACTTT. Encoded protein: CASSPGVGGGSPLHF. The chain carries TRBV18 and TRBJ1-6, with D tentatively TRBD1 (6 bases). The V gene lost 6 bases and the J gene lost 10 bases, with 19 bases spanning the gap. The CDR3 runs to 15 residues. The V gene's germline CDR1 is KGHSH and CDR2 LQKENI. Combining the CDR3 with reference TRBV18 and TRBJ1-6 gives the whole variable domain NAGVMQNPRHLVRRRGQEARLRCSPMKGHSHVYWYRQLPEEGLKFMVYLQKENIIDESGMPKERFSAEFPKEGPSILRIQQVVRGDSAAYFCASSPGVGGGSPLHFGNGTRLTVT.

V gene TRBV4-1 combines with J gene TRBJ1-3; maybe TRBD1 (5 bases). Germline V gene sequence: CDR1 MGHRA, CDR2 YSYEKL. Trimming shortened V by 0 bases and J by 4 bases, and 13 bases separated the two germline ends. This CDR3 region has 16 residues. CDR3 coding DNA: TGCGCCAGCAGCCAAGATCAGGGATTTAAGGGAAACACCATATATTTT. Amino acid sequence: CASSQDQGFKGNTIYF.

This clone has just a few counts. This rearrangement joins TRBV28 to TRBJ2-4, with 8 bases matching TRBD1. Germline CDR1 and CDR2: MDHEN and SYDVKM. The CDR3 loop spans 14 amino acids. J lost 6 bases, V lost 8 bases, and 9 bases had no gene match. The CDR3, as DNA: TGTGCCAGCGGGCCCCCCGACAGGGGAAACATTCAGTACTTC. Residues: CASGPPDRGNIQYF. The full variable domain, completed using reference TRBV28 and TRBJ2-4, is DVKVTQSSRYLVKRTGEKVFLECVQDMDHENMFWYRQDPGLGLRLIYFSYDVKMKEKGDIPEGYSVSREKKERFSLILESASTNQTSMYLCASGPPDRGNIQYFGAGTRLSVL.

This chain links TRBV4-3 with TRBJ1-1; D is undetermined. Germline CDR1 and CDR2: LGHNA and YSLEER. Trimming took 0 bases from V and 2 from J, leaving 16 bases between them. The CDR3 has 17 residues. CDR3 nucleotides: TGCGCCAGCAGCCAAGATATGTTCCCCAGAACAAACACTGAAGCTTTCTTT. This translates into CASSQDMFPRTNTEAFF.

The rearrangement links TRBV7-2 to TRBJ2-1; 9 bases are a match to TRBD2. J gave up 0 bases and V 11 bases, and 14 bases lay outside the gene matches. CDR3 length: 17 residues. Germline-derived CDR1 and CDR2 are SGHTA and FQGNSA. The CDR3 loop reads CALQVAGAGSSYNEQFF. The CDR3 coding sequence is TGTGCCTTGCAGGTAGCGGGGGCCGGAAGCTCCTACAATGAGCAGTTCTTC.

This clone was recorded a few times. The chain links TRBV5-1 to TRBJ1-1; D call uncertain. The CDR3 runs 17 residues. Trimming removed 7 bases at V and 1 base at J, with 23 bases between. Germline loops: CDR1 SGHRS, CDR2 YFSETQ. The DNA of the CDR3 is TGCGCCAGCCAGCAAAATCCACCGGGGTCGCAGAACACTGAAGCTTTCTTT. Amino acid sequence: CASQQNPPGSQNTEAFF.

The V gene is TRBV19, the J gene TRBJ2-5, with D maybe TRBD1 (5 bases). From germline, CDR1 is LNHDA and CDR2 SQIVND (reference sequence). The CDR3 length is 13 residues. Trimming removed 7 bases from V and 4 bases from J, with 13 bases in between. The CDR3 region has the DNA TGTGCCAGTACCCAAGGGGTACGAGAGACCCAGTACTTC. Encoded protein: CASTQGVRETQYF.

This clone has more than one count but fewer than ten. The chain is built from TRBV7-9 and TRBJ2-5, with D tentatively TRBD1 (6 bases). V shed 2 bases and J shed 3 bases, with 13 bases lying between them. The CDR3 runs to 15 residues. Looked up from germline, CDR1 is SEHNR and CDR2 is FQNEAQ (reference sequence). The CDR3 sequence is CASSLLQGTEETQYF. CDR3 in DNA: TGTGCCAGCAGCTTACTACAGGGAACGGAAGAGACCCAGTACTTC.

There are a few counts of this clone. The rearrangement links TRBV25-1 to TRBJ2-7; D is perhaps TRBD1 (6 bases). Trimming removed 4 bases at V and 4 bases at J, with 11 bases between. The CDR3 is 13 amino acids. Germline V gene data show CDR1 as MGHDK and CDR2 as SYGVNS. Written as DNA, the CDR3 is TGTGCCAGCAGTGTGACAGGCCTGTACGAGCAGTACTTC. Translation gives CASSVTGLYEQYF.

The genes are TRBV25-1 and TRBJ1-3; D is undetermined. V gave up 3 bases and J gave up 7 bases, with 10 bases separating them. The germline gives CDR1 MGHDK, CDR2 SYGVNS. The CDR3 has 13 amino acids. CDR3 amino acids: CASSDAGRNTIYF. The CDR3 DNA reads TGTGCCAGCAGTGATGCGGGGAGGAACACCATATATTTT.

This clone appeared a few times. The chain has TRBV7-2 and TRBJ2-6; TRBD1 agrees at 7 bases. V trimming: 1 base; J trimming: 2 bases; junction bases outside the gene matches: 2. Germline V gene data show CDR1 as SGHTA and CDR2 as FQGNSA. The CDR3 is made up of 16 amino acids. Here the CDR3 DNA reads TGTGCCAGCAGCTTAGTCGACAGGGCTGGGGCCAACGTCCTGACTTTC. Translated: CASSLVDRAGANVLTF.

CDR3 amino acids: CASFPTSGYNEQFF. In nucleotides, the CDR3 is TGTGCCAGCTTCCCGACTAGCGGATACAATGAGCAGTTCTTC. The J gene is TRBJ2-1, the V gene TRBV18, with 9 bases aligning to TRBD2. The germline gives CDR1 KGHSH, CDR2 LQKENI. J gave up 4 bases and V 7 bases, and 5 bases lay outside the gene matches. The CDR3 runs 14 residues. The full variable domain, completed using reference TRBV18 and TRBJ2-1, is NAGVMQNPRHLVRRRGQEARLRCSPMKGHSHVYWYRQLPEEGLKFMVYLQKENIIDESGMPKERFSAEFPKEGPSILRIQQVVRGDSAAYFCASFPTSGYNEQFFGPGTRLTVL.

This clone was detected only a few times. The chain employs TRBV18 and TRBJ2-5, with no clear D. The germline V gene has CDR1 KGHSH and CDR2 LQKENI. The length of the CDR3 is 15 residues. Trimming pared 3 bases from V and 0 bases from J, leaving 11 bases between. The CDR3 spells CASSPEVLYQETQYF. CDR3 sequence (DNA): TGTGCCAGCTCACCTGAGGTATTGTACCAAGAGACCCAGTACTTC.

V usage is TRBV15 and J usage is TRBJ2-7, with D maybe TRBD1 (5 bases). This CDR3 has 14 residues. The ends were cut back, 0 bases at V and 4 bases at J, with 10 bases in the middle. The V gene's germline CDR1 is LNHNV and CDR2 YYDKDF (reference sequence). For the CDR3, the DNA is TGTGCCACCAGCAGAGATCTGACAGCGTACGAGCAGTACTTC. Encoded protein: CATSRDLTAYEQYF.

The chain employs TRBV7-2 and TRBJ2-5, with TRBD2 matching 7 bases. The CDR3 sequence is 15 residues long. Germline V gene lookup returns CDR1 SGHTA and CDR2 FQGNSA. The trim removed 5 bases at V and 7 bases at J, leaving 13 bases unmatched. The CDR3 DNA is TGTGCCAGCAGCCCCGCCCCCGCCCGCGGGGGGACCCAGTACTTC. This encodes CASSPAPARGGTQYF.

J is TRBJ2-5 and V is TRBV7-9; D is perhaps TRBD1 (5 bases). CDR3 length: 12 amino acids. With 5 bases removed from V and 7 bases from J, the gap between germline ends came to 11 bases. Germline values: CDR1 SEHNR, CDR2 FQNEAQ (reference sequence). In DNA form, the CDR3 reads TGTGCCAGCAGCCCCCAGGGCGGGACCCAGTACTTC. Its translation: CASSPQGGTQYF.

The V call is TRBV11-3, the J call TRBJ2-2; TRBD1 agrees at 10 bases. The CDR3 covers 15 residues. The junction had 3 bases not matched to a gene; V was cut back by 2 bases and J by 6 bases. CDR1 and CDR2 (germline): SGHNT, YENEEA. The CDR3 reads CASSLFGQGAGELFF. DNA for the CDR3: TGTGCCAGCAGCTTATTTGGACAGGGGGCCGGGGAGCTGTTTTTT.

This sequence joins TRBV6-1 and TRBJ2-7, with a tentative D call TRBD1 (5 bases). This CDR3 contains 14 residues. Germline CDR1 and CDR2: MNHNS and SASEGT. V gave up 8 bases and J gave up 3 bases, with 17 bases separating them. The CDR3 sequence is CASQNAAGLYEQYF. CDR3 bases: TGTGCCAGCCAGAATGCCGCAGGGCTCTACGAGCAGTACTTC.

This clone was seen a handful of times. V gene TRBV7-2 combines with J gene TRBJ1-1; D is ambiguous. The germline V gene has CDR1 SGHTA and CDR2 FQGNSA. This CDR3 is 13 amino acids long. V lost 0 bases, J lost 5 bases, and 7 bases lay in between. CDR3 bases: TGTGCCAGCAGCTTAGCCCAGAGGACTGAAGCTTTCTTT. Its protein product is CASSLAQRTEAFF.

This clone was picked up many times. The chain has TRBV4-3 and TRBJ2-4; perhaps TRBD2 as D (6 bases). Trimming left V 1 base short and J 7 bases short, with 11 bases between. The V gene's germline CDR1 is LGHNA and CDR2 YSLEER. This CDR3 has 14 residues. The CDR3 loop reads CASSQGNRGNIQYF. The CDR3 bases are TGCGCCAGCAGCCAAGGAAACCGGGGGAACATTCAGTACTTC.